The 14 T cell receptor beta chains listed next were all sequenced from one sample in a study of PD-L1 blockade in urothelial cancer. Time point denoted: pretreatment peripheral blood. Assay: immunoSEQ multiplex PCR; the TCRdb copy retains only in-frame clones and omits some. The sample has 87,000 or so clones, about four fifths seen once. The sequencing here drew on PBMCs, taken around atezolizumab (anti-PD-L1) treatment. These receptors were taken from a man aged 60 to 75 with urothelial cancer.

The chain couples TRBV5-6 to TRBJ2-1; D is uncertain. Germline V CDR1 and CDR2: SGHDT, YYEEEE. The CDR3 is 13 amino acids. V was shortened by 2 bases and J by 5 bases, with 8 bases between the two germline ends. CDR3 loop: CASSFTDHNEQFF. In nucleotides, the CDR3 is TGTGCCAGCAGCTTTACAGACCACAATGAGCAGTTCTTC.

This chain connects TRBV6-6 to TRBJ1-1; TRBD1 matches at 7 bases. The CDR3 runs 11 residues. Germline assignment: CDR1 MNHNY and CDR2 SVGAGI (reference sequence). Trimming cost V 7 bases and J 6 bases; bases outside gene matches: 2. The CDR3 protein is CASTDRAEAFF. DNA for the CDR3: TGTGCCAGCACCGACAGGGCTGAAGCTTTCTTT.

In regard to this clone: Other nucleotide sequences from this sample produce the same CDR3. The gene calls are TRBV28 and TRBJ1-2; 7 nucleotides line up with TRBD1. V shed 3 bases, J shed 4 bases, and the junction held 2 bases outside the gene matches. Germline CDR1 and CDR2: MDHEN and SYDVKM. The CDR3 spans 13 residues. The CDR3 loop is CASSLTGSYGYTF. Written as DNA, the CDR3 is TGTGCCAGCAGTTTGACAGGGAGCTATGGCTACACCTTC.

The chain joins TRBV6-1 to TRBJ1-5; a possible D gene is TRBD1 (6 bases). The CDR3 contains 13 residues. Germline V gene sequence: CDR1 MNHNS, CDR2 SASEGT. Trimming left V 5 bases short and J 4 bases short, with 9 bases between. For the CDR3, the DNA is TGTGCCAGCAGTCCTAGGGGGAATCAGCCCCAGCATTTT. Its translation: CASSPRGNQPQHF.

This clone was picked up a small number of times. The chain combines TRBV6-4 with TRBJ1-2; 9 nucleotides match TRBD1. This CDR3 comprises 15 residues. The germline V gene encodes CDR1 MRHNA and CDR2 SNTAGT. J was trimmed by 4 bases and V by 3 bases; bases with no gene match: 6. This chain's CDR3 is CASSEKGQGGYGYTF. The DNA for the CDR3 is TGTGCCAGCAGTGAGAAGGGACAGGGCGGCTATGGCTACACCTTC.

This chain connects TRBV21-1 to TRBJ2-1; TRBD1, as called in the table, went unchecked against the DNA. TRBV21-1 is shown as a pseudogene. This CDR3 region has 14 residues. The CDR3 nucleotides are TGTGCCAGCAAGGAAAACAGGGTGGCCAATGAGCAGTTCTTC. Translating gives CASKENRVANEQFF.

The V call is TRBV14, the J call TRBJ1-1; 10 nucleotides line up with TRBD1. CDR3 size: 15 residues. The ends lost 4 bases at V and 5 bases at J; junction bases unmatched: 7. CDR1 is SGHDN and CDR2 is FVKESK in the germline V gene. The CDR3 DNA reads as TGTGCCAGCAGCCGCAAGACAGGGGGCCGGACTGAAGCTTTCTTT. Translated, it gives CASSRKTGGRTEAFF.

This chain links TRBV5-1 with TRBJ2-7; 12 nucleotides align to TRBD2. The CDR3 spans 18 residues. V lost 0 bases to trimming and J lost 4 bases; unmatched junction nucleotides: 11. CDR1 is SGHRS, CDR2 YFSETQ, per germline. CDR3 bases: TGCGCCAGCAGCTTGGACCCCGGGACTAGCGGGCCGCCTTACGAGCAGTACTTC. Protein product: CASSLDPGTSGPPYEQYF.

About this clone itself: This same CDR3 is encoded by further DNA sequences in the sample. V gene TRBV6-6 combines with J gene TRBJ2-2; 8 bases match TRBD2. V lost 4 bases, J lost 4 bases, and 5 bases stayed unmatched. The CDR3 has 15 residues. Germline CDR1 and CDR2: MNHNY and SVGAGI (reference sequence). DNA of the CDR3: TGTGCCAGCAGTTCCGGGGGGGCGGGCACCGGGGAGCTGTTTTTT. The encoded protein is CASSSGGAGTGELFF.

On this clone: Other DNA sequences in this sample translate to the same CDR3. The V gene is TRBV7-7, the J gene TRBJ2-5; 8 nucleotides align to TRBD1. The CDR3 is made up of 15 amino acids. V was pared by 0 bases and J by 4 bases, with 4 bases of the junction left unmatched. The germline gives CDR1 SSHAT, CDR2 FNYEAQ (reference sequence). The CDR3 region has the DNA TGTGCCAGCAGCTTAGCGGGAGGACAGGGAGAGACCCAGTACTTC. It is translated as CASSLAGGQGETQYF.

This chain uses TRBV7-2 with TRBJ1-5; possibly TRBD1 for D (5 bases). This CDR3 has 19 amino acids. V lost 1 base and J lost 1, with 20 bases in between. Germline lookup yields CDR1 SGHTA and CDR2 FQGNSA. The chain's CDR3 is CASSLVGGLQGKSNQPQHF. The CDR3 nucleotides are TGTGCCAGCAGCTTAGTGGGAGGGTTGCAGGGTAAGAGCAATCAGCCCCAGCATTTT.

The count of this clone is one. The chain uses TRBV7-2 and TRBJ2-5, with 7 nucleotides matching TRBD2. The germline CDR1 and CDR2 sequences are SGHTA and FQGNSA. CDR3 length: 17 amino acids. The V gene end was trimmed by 0 bases and the J gene end by 3 bases; junction bases not matched to a gene: 10. CDR3 in DNA: TGTGCCAGCAGCTTAGCCGCGGGAGCGCCAAATAAAGAGACCCAGTACTTC. It is translated as CASSLAAGAPNKETQYF.

J is TRBJ2-7 and V is TRBV2; the D gene is possibly TRBD2 (7 bases). V lost 3 bases, J lost 0 bases, and 12 bases lay in between. The germline V gene has CDR1 SNHLY and CDR2 FYNNEI. The CDR3 consists of 15 residues. The CDR3 DNA reads TGTGCCAGCAGTGATGTGGGGGGGGCCTCCTACGAGCAGTACTTC. Encoded protein: CASSDVGGASYEQYF.

The rearrangement links TRBV10-3 to TRBJ2-3, with D hard to call. The CDR3 runs to 11 residues. From germline, CDR1 is ENHRY and CDR2 SYGVKD. The V end lost 2 bases, the J end lost 6 bases, and 3 bases lay between the germline ends. The CDR3 protein is CAISERDTQYF. The CDR3 coding sequence is TGTGCCATCAGTGAGCGGGATACGCAGTATTTT.